This paragraph reports one T cell receptor beta chain. Its antigen remains unidentified. It was with 60 Vbeta and 13 Jbeta primers that the PCR ran. Authors' methods: There were about 80 million unique TCR beta chains by a later count, and around 10 million of them were shared. Measured with immunoSEQ multiplex PCR; TCRdb has only the in-frame clones, and not every one. That table furnishes V, J and clone size, whereas the DNA furnished D and trimming. The sample has around 150,000 clones, under 80% seen once. Germline V gene sequence: CDR1 SGHTA, CDR2 FQGNSA. The CDR3 extends over 18 amino acids. V was pared by 5 bases and J by 7 bases, with 15 bases of the junction left unmatched. The data are from a study of cytomegalovirus exposure and HLA in healthy donors. The study, taken as a whole, reports: Indistinguishable V segments such as TRBV6-2 and TRBV6-3 were excluded. Analysis performed later found approximately 17,000 TCR beta sequences associated with HLA alleles at 0.05 false discovery rate.

This receptor was taken from a female donor in good health and CMV-seronegative. The genes are TRBV7-2 and TRBJ2-3, with 13 bases that match TRBD2. The sequencing sample was made of PBMCs. CDR3 region: CASSLSPPGGTSGNTQYF. The DNA for the CDR3 is TGTGCCAGCAGCCTCTCTCCTCCGGGAGGGACTAGCGGGAATACGCAGTATTTT.